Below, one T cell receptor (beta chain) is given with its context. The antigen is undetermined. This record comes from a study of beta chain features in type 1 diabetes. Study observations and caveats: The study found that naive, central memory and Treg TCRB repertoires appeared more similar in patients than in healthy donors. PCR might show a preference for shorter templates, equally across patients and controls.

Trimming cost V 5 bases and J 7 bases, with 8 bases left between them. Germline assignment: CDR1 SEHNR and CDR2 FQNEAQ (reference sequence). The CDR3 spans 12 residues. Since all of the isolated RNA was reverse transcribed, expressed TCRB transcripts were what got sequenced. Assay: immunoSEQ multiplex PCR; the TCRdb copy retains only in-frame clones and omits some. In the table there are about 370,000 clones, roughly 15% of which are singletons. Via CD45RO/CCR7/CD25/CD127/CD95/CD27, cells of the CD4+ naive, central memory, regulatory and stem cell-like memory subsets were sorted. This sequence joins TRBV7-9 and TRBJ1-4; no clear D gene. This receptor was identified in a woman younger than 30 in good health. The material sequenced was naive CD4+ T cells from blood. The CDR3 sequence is CASSSLAEKLFF. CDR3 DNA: TGTGCCAGCAGCAGTTTAGCTGAAAAACTGTTTTTT.